The clone carrying this TCR beta chain appeared a few times. Genes and germline are mouse. Sequencing ends 4 residues short of the CDR3 end; the germline J gene provides the rest. Extraction of RNA preceded its reverse transcription into cDNA, which served as the sequencing template. TCRdb keeps only in-frame clones here, not all; method: immunoSEQ multiplex PCR. This sample carries roughly 110,000 clones, none of them present only once. The CDR3 runs to 15 residues. Germline lookup yields CDR1 NSQYPW and CDR2 LRSPGD (reference sequence). This record belongs to a study of CD8+ T cells in alopecia areata.

The receptor's source is a C3H/HeJ mouse with alopecia areata. The strain is characterized by the MHC haplotype H2-k. What was sequenced was lesional skin. V is TRBV1 and J is TRBJ2-5; 9 nucleotides line up with TRBD2. CDR3 DNA, as far as it was read: TGCACCTGCAGTGCAGATGGGGGGGCGGGTGAC. Translation gives CTCSADGGAGD. The CDR3 in full is CTCSADGGAGDTQYF. Full variable domain (remainder filled in from reference TRBV1 and TRBJ2-5): VTLLEQNPRWRLVPRGQAVNLRCILKNSQYPWMSWYQQDLQKQLQWLFTLRSPGDKEVKSLPGADYLATRVTDTELRLQVANMSQGRTLYCTCSADGGAGDTQYFGPGTRLLVL.